A single sample is the source of the 25 T cell receptor beta chains below, sequenced in a study of shared clonotypes between healthy human individuals (TCRdb year 2020). For the CD8 naive samples, CD45RO-negative cells were positively selected for CCR7, yielding a CD45RA+CCR7+ population from which TemRA cells were excluded. To prepare the library, the immunoSEQ multiplex PCR assay was applied. TCRdb took this table from immuneACCESS and kept in-frame rearrangements with V and J called. Such tables lack part of the clones; where checked against another copy, unresolved V genes explain under half of the gap, and the rest is unexplained. This sample has roughly 590,000 clones in its table, and around 95% of those were observed once. Jointly, the top ten make up over 0.09% of the sample. Sequencing input: naive CD8+ T cells sorted from blood. According to the study, the label for this sample's cell subset or site signals: CD45RA+CCR7+. Receptors were obtained from a woman aged 25 to 45 in good health.

The chain combines TRBV28 with TRBJ1-1; maybe TRBD1 (6 bases). V was pared by 7 bases and J by 3 bases, with 21 bases between. The CDR3 extends over 16 amino acids. Germline loops: CDR1 MDHEN, CDR2 SYDVKM. In DNA form, the CDR3 reads TGTGCCAGCACCTCTTATGGGGGCGGCAGATACACTGAAGCTTTCTTT. This sequence encodes CASTSYGGGRYTEAFF.

The rearrangement joins TRBV15 to TRBJ1-6; D is unresolved. CDR1 is LNHNV, CDR2 YYDKDF, per germline (reference sequence). The V and J ends lost 4 bases and 10 bases respectively, with 5 bases between them. CDR3 length: 11 residues. The CDR3 bases are TGTGCCACCAGCATAAGATCACCCCTCCACTTT. Translating gives CATSIRSPLHF.

This chain links TRBV10-2 with TRBJ2-7; possibly TRBD2 for D (6 bases). Germline V gene data show CDR1 as WSHSY and CDR2 as SAAADI. Trimming took 9 bases from V and 3 from J, leaving 21 bases between them. The CDR3 loop spans 15 amino acids. CDR3: CARTRIADGRYEQYF. The CDR3 nucleotides are TGCGCCAGGACACGGATAGCGGACGGACGCTACGAGCAGTACTTC.

In DNA, the CDR3 is TGTGTCGTCCTAACTAGTTCCAGCAATGAGCAGTTCTTC. It codes for CVVLTSSSNEQFF. The chain carries TRBV27 and TRBJ2-1; tentative D call: TRBD2 (5 bases). In germline, CDR1 is MNHEY, CDR2 SMNVEV (reference sequence). The CDR3 consists of 13 residues.

The chain links TRBV27 to TRBJ2-2, with TRBD1 as a possible D gene (6 bases). The germline V gene has CDR1 MNHEY and CDR2 SMNVEV (reference sequence). V lost 2 bases to trimming and J lost 4 bases, with 11 bases between them. The CDR3 runs 15 residues. Written as DNA, the CDR3 is TGTGCCAGCAGTTTAGCAGGGGTCGTCACCGGGGAGCTGTTTTTT. Residues: CASSLAGVVTGELFF.

This chain uses TRBV6-5 with TRBJ2-7; weak D call: TRBD1 (5 bases). Per the germline V gene, CDR1 is MNHEY and CDR2 is SVGAGI. The V end lost 1 base, the J end lost 5 bases, and 15 bases lay between the germline ends. CDR3 size: 15 residues. The CDR3 bases are TGTGCCAGCAGTTACTTCCCTAGGGGATCCCACGAGCAGTACTTC. Translation gives CASSYFPRGSHEQYF.

The chain couples TRBV28 to TRBJ1-1; D gene ambiguous. The CDR3 has 16 amino acids. CDR1 and CDR2 from the germline V gene are MDHEN and SYDVKM. Between the trimmed V and J ends, which lost 5 bases and 3 bases, there was a span of 19 bases. The CDR3 reads CASSPKGTLRDTEAFF. CDR3 coding DNA: TGTGCCAGCAGTCCCAAGGGCACATTACGGGACACTGAAGCTTTCTTT.

The CDR3: CASSLSGVHGYTF. CDR3 coding DNA: TGTGCCAGCAGTTTATCAGGGGTACATGGCTACACCTTC. V is TRBV27 and J is TRBJ1-2; D might be TRBD1 (5 bases). There are 13 residues in the CDR3. Per germline, CDR1 MNHEY and CDR2 SMNVEV (reference sequence). Trimming shortened V by 0 bases and J by 6 bases, and 8 bases separated the two germline ends.

This chain uses TRBV19 with TRBJ1-5; no clear D. V was cut by 8 bases and J by 5 bases, with 10 bases left in between. The CDR3 runs to 12 residues. The germline V gene has CDR1 LNHDA and CDR2 SQIVND (reference sequence). DNA of the CDR3: TGTGCCAGTGGTTTTTGGGATCAGCCCCAGCATTTT. Its translation: CASGFWDQPQHF.

This chain uses TRBV9 with TRBJ1-2; perhaps TRBD1 as D (5 bases). Germline V gives CDR1 SGDLS, CDR2 YYNGEE. The length of the CDR3 is 14 residues. The germline V and J ends were trimmed by 4 bases and 7 bases, with 17 bases remaining between them. In nucleotides, the CDR3 is TGTGCCAGCAGCCCTGGGGGAGGATCAGGTGGCTACACCTTC. It codes for CASSPGGGSGGYTF.

DNA of the CDR3: TGTGCCACCAGCCGAAGATGGACAGGGCCGGAGGACACTGAAGCTTTCTTT. The encoded protein is CATSRRWTGPEDTEAFF. The genes are TRBV15 and TRBJ1-1; 8 positions match TRBD1. CDR1 is LNHNV, CDR2 YYDKDF, per germline (reference sequence). V lost 5 bases to trimming and J lost 3 bases; unmatched junction nucleotides: 14. The CDR3 has 17 residues. Full variable domain (outside the CDR3, taken from reference TRBV15 and TRBJ1-1): DAMVIQNPRYQVTQFGKPVTLSCSQTLNHNVMYWYQQKSSQAPKLLFHYYDKDFNNEADTPDNFQSRRPNTSFCFLDIRSPGLGDTAMYLCATSRRWTGPEDTEAFFGQGTRLTVV.

The V call is TRBV5-6, the J call TRBJ2-1, with no clear D. Trimming pared 5 bases from V and 2 bases from J, leaving 17 bases between. This CDR3 comprises 16 residues. Germline CDR1 SGHDT, CDR2 YYEEEE. The CDR3 nucleotides read TGTGCCAGCAGTCCAAATAGCAGGTCCACCTACAATGAGCAGTTCTTC. It codes for CASSPNSRSTYNEQFF.

The V and J genes are TRBV27 and TRBJ2-4; D unclear. Trimming took off 0 bases at V and 8 bases at J, with 11 bases between the two ends. The CDR3 extends over 14 amino acids. The germline gives CDR1 MNHEY, CDR2 SMNVEV (reference sequence). The CDR3 protein is CASSLSVGWDIQYF. CDR3 nucleotides: TGTGCCAGCAGTTTATCGGTAGGGTGGGACATTCAGTACTTC.

This clone appeared once. The chain couples TRBV30 to TRBJ2-5, with D uncertain. The end of the DNA aligns better with TRBJ2-7, so the J call may be wrong. CDR3 size: 11 residues. Per the germline V gene, CDR1 is GTSNPN and CDR2 is SVGIG (reference sequence). In nucleotides, the CDR3 is TGTGCCTGGAGCCCAGGTAACGAGCAGTACTTC. It yields the protein CAWSPGNEQYF.

This chain joins TRBV11-2 and TRBJ2-3; D uncertain. With 4 bases removed from V and 7 bases from J, the gap between germline ends came to 9 bases. CDR1 is SGHAT, CDR2 FQNNGV, per germline. This CDR3 comprises 12 residues. The CDR3 spells CASSSLRHTQYF. The CDR3 DNA follows: TGTGCCAGCAGCTCTCTTAGACATACGCAGTATTTT.

The V and J genes are TRBV14 and TRBJ1-6; D remains unclear. The ends were cut back, 1 base at V and 10 bases at J, with 14 bases in the middle. The CDR3 totals 15 residues. Germline assignment: CDR1 SGHDN and CDR2 FVKESK. CDR3 coding DNA: TGTGCCAGCAGCCAAGGGAGGACGGGAGGGTCACCCCTCCACTTT. It translates to CASSQGRTGGSPLHF.

The chain employs TRBV27 and TRBJ2-7; D remains unclear. The CDR3 extends over 10 amino acids. The V and J ends lost 9 bases and 6 bases respectively, with 9 bases between them. Germline CDR1 MNHEY, CDR2 SMNVEV (reference sequence). The CDR3 is CARRPAEQYF. CDR3 DNA sequence: TGTGCCAGACGGCCAGCCGAGCAGTACTTC.

This clone was seen a handful of times. V gene TRBV29-1 combines with J gene TRBJ1-4; D unclear. Trimming took 6 bases from V and 12 from J, leaving 14 bases between them. Per the germline V gene, CDR1 is SQVTM and CDR2 is ANQGSEA. This CDR3 contains 11 residues. CDR3 sequence reads: CSVQVVTELFF. The CDR3 DNA reads TGCAGCGTCCAGGTGGTGACCGAACTGTTTTTT.

The chain links TRBV5-8 to TRBJ2-7; D is uncertain. CDR3 size: 13 residues. Per germline, CDR1 SGHTS and CDR2 YDEGEE. V lost 2 bases, J lost 1 base, and 7 bases lay in between. The CDR3 region is CASSFSTSYEQYF. The CDR3, as DNA: TGTGCCAGCAGCTTTTCCACGTCCTACGAGCAGTACTTC.

This chain uses TRBV29-1 with TRBJ1-1; no clear D gene. This CDR3 comprises 13 residues. Germline V gives CDR1 SQVTM, CDR2 ANQGSEA. V lost 0 bases and J lost 6, with 11 bases in between. The CDR3 region has the DNA TGCAGCGTTGAAGATGGCTCCCGGCCTGAAGCTTTCTTT. Residues: CSVEDGSRPEAFF.

This rearrangement joins TRBV2 to TRBJ1-4; D is undetermined. CDR1 is SNHLY, CDR2 FYNNEI, per germline. V shed 0 bases and J shed 5 bases, with 16 bases lying between them. The length of the CDR3 is 17 residues. The CDR3 bases are TGTGCCAGCAGTGAAGCTCCTCATTGGGGAACCAATGAAAAACTGTTTTTT. Protein sequence: CASSEAPHWGTNEKLFF. Supplemented by reference TRBV2 and TRBJ1-4, the full variable domain reads EPEVTQTPSHQVTQMGQEVILRCVPISNHLYFYWYRQILGQKVEFLVSFYNNEISEKSEIFDDQFSVERPDGSNFTLKIRSTKLEDSAMYFCASSEAPHWGTNEKLFFGSGTQLSVL.

V is TRBV5-6 and J is TRBJ1-4; D gene unclear. The germline V gene has CDR1 SGHDT and CDR2 YYEEEE. The CDR3 extends over 13 amino acids. V gave up 4 bases and J gave up 8 bases, with 12 bases separating them. CDR3 amino acids: CASSIDGGEKLFF. CDR3 DNA: TGTGCCAGCAGCATCGACGGAGGAGAAAAACTGTTTTTT.

The chain recombines TRBV25-1 with TRBJ2-3, with TRBD2 matching 12 bases. After removal of 4 bases from V and 5 bases from J, the junction contained 10 bases not matched to a gene. CDR1 and CDR2 from the germline V gene are MGHDK and SYGVNS. CDR3 length equals 17 residues. CDR3 sequence: CASSGTSGRSAVDTQYF. The CDR3 DNA sequence: TGTGCCAGCAGTGGAACTAGCGGGAGGTCGGCGGTAGATACGCAGTATTTT.

A single count supports this clone. The chain recombines TRBV5-4 with TRBJ2-7; D is perhaps TRBD2 (5 bases). This CDR3 comprises 16 residues. Germline values: CDR1 SGHNT, CDR2 YYREEE (reference sequence). Deletions cut 5 bases from V and 0 bases from J, with 18 bases between. CDR3 region: CASSSSDRGSSYEQYF. CDR3 in DNA: TGTGCCAGCAGTTCATCGGACCGGGGAAGCTCCTACGAGCAGTACTTC. Full variable domain (outside the CDR3, taken from reference TRBV5-4 and TRBJ2-7): ETGVTQSPTHLIKTRGQQVTLRCSSQSGHNTVSWYQQALGQGPQFIFQYYREEENGRGNFPPRFSGLQFPNYSSELNVNALELDDSALYLCASSSSDRGSSYEQYFGPGTRLTVT.

V is TRBV30 and J is TRBJ1-2; D is ambiguous. V was trimmed by 0 bases and J by 7 bases, leaving 12 bases between them. The length of the CDR3 is 13 residues. CDR1 GTSNPN and CDR2 SVGIG come from the germline V gene (reference sequence). The CDR3 loop reads CAWSVTGNAGYTF. For the CDR3, the DNA is TGTGCCTGGAGTGTAACCGGGAATGCTGGCTACACCTTC.